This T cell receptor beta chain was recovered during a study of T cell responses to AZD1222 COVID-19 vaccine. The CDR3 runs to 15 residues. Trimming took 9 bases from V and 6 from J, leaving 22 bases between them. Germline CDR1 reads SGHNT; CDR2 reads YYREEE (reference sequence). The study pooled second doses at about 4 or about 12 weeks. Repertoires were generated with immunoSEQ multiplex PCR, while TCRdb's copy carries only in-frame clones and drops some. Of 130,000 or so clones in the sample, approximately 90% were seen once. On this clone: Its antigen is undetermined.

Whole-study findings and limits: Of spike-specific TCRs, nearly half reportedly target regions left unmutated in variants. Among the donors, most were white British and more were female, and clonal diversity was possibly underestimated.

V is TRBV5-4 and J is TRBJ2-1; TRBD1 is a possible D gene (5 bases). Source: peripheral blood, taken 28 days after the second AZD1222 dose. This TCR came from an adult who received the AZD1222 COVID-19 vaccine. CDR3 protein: CATISNSGGANEQFF. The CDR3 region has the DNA TGTGCCACCATATCGAACTCAGGTGGGGCCAATGAGCAGTTCTTC.